This T cell receptor (beta chain) was profiled in a study of breast tumors, draining lymph nodes, adjacent tissues. Study-wide results and limits: Most tumor T cells seemingly derive from lymph node, then expand in tumor. Compared with lymph nodes, tumors were less diverse; compared with nontumor tissue, more.

Deletions cut 0 bases from V and 2 bases from J, with 4 bases between. CDR1 and CDR2 (germline): MNHEY, SMNVEV (reference sequence). The CDR3 contains 13 residues. TCRdb itself ran the multiplex PCR reads through MiXCR, one entry per CDR3 protein. This table has approximately 100,000 distinct CDR3 sequences, around 20% appearing once. The lymph nodes were axillary draining lymph nodes from breast cancer patients. This clonotype was seen ten or more times. Its antigen is not identified. The receptor comes from a female donor with breast cancer. Some clones in this sample may be carry-over from other donors' samples. Material for sequencing was axillary lymph node tissue. The chain employs TRBV27 and TRBJ1-2; D uncertain. CDR3 sequence: CASSLSGNYGYTF. Here the CDR3 DNA reads TGTGCCAGCAGTTTATCCGGGAACTATGGCTACACCTTC.